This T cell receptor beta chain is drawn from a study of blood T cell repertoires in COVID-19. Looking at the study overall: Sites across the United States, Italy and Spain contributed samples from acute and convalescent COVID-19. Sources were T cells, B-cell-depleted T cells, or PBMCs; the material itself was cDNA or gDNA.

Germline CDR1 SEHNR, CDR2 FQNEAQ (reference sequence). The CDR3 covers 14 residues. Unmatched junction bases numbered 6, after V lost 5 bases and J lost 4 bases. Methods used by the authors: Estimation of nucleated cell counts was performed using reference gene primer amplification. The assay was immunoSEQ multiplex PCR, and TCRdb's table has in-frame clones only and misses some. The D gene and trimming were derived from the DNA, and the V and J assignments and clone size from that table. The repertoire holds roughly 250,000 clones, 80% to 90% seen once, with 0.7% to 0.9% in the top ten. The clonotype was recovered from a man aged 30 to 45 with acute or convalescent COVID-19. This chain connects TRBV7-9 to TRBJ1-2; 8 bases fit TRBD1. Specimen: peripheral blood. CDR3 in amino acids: CASSLQGVPYGYTF. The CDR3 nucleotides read TGTGCCAGCAGCCTACAGGGGGTACCCTATGGCTACACCTTC. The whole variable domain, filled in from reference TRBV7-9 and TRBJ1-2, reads DTGVSQNPRHKITKRGQNVTFRCDPISEHNRLYWYRQTLGQGPEFLTYFQNEAQLEKSRLLSDRFSAERPKGSFSTLEIQRTEQGDSAMYLCASSLQGVPYGYTFGSGTRLTVV.